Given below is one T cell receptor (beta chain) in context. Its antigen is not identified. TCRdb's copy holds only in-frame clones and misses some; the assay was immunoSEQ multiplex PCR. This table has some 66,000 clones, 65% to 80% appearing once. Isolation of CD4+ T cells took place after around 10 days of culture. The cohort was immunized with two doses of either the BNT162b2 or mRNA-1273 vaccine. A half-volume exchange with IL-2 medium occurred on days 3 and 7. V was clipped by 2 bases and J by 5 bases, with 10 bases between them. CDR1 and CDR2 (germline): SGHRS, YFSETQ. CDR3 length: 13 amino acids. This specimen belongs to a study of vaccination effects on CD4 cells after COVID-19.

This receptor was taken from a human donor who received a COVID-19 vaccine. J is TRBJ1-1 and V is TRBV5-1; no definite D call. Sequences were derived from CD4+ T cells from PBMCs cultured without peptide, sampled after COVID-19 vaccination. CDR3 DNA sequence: TGCGCCAGCAGCTTTATGGGTGGAACTGAAGCTTTCTTT. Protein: CASSFMGGTEAFF.